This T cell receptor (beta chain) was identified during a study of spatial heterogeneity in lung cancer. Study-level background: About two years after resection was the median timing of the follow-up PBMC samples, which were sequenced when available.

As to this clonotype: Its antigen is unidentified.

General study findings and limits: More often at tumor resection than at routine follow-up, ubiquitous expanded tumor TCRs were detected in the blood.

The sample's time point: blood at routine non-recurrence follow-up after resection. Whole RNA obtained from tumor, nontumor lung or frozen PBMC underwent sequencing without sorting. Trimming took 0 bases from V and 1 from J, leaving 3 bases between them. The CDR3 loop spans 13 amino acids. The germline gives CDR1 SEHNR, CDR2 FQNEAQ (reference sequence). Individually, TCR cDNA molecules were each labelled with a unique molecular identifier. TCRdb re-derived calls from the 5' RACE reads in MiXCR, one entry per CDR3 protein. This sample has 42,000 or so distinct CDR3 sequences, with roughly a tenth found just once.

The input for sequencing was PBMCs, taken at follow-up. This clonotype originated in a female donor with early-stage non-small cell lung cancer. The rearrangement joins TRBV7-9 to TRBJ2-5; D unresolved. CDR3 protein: CASSLAAQETQYF. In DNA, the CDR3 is TGTGCCAGCAGCTTAGCCGCCCAAGAGACCCAGTACTTC.